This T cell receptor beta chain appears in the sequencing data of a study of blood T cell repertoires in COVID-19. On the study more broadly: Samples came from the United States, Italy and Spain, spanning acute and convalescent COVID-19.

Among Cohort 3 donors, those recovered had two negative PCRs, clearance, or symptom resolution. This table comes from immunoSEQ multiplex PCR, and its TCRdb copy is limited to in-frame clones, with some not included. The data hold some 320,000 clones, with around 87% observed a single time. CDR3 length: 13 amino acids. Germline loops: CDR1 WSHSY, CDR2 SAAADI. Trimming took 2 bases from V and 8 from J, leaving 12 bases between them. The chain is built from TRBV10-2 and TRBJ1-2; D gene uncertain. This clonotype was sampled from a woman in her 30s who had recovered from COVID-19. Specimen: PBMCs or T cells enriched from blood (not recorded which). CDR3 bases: TGCGCCAGCAGTGAGCGCCGGGTTGAGGGCTACACCTTC. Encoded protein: CASSERRVEGYTF.